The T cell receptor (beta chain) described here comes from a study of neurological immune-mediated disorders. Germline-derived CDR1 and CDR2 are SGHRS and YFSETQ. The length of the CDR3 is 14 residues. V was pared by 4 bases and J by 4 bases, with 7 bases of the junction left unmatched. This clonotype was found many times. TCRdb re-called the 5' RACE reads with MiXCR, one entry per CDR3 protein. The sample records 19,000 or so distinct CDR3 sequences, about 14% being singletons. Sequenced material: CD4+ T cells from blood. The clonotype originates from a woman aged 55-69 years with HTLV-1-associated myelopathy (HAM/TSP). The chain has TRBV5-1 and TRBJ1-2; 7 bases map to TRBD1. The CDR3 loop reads CASSPVTGSYGYTF. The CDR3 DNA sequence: TGCGCCAGCAGCCCCGTGACAGGGAGCTATGGCTACACCTTC.